Listed here are 14 T cell receptor beta chains from one sample, sequenced in a study of blood T cell repertoires in COVID-19 (TCRdb year 2020). The library was made by the immunoSEQ multiplex PCR assay. Here the immuneACCESS table is served through TCRdb, limited to in-frame sequences with V and J called. Missing clones are a known gap in these copies; in checked studies unresolved V genes cover under half, and the rest lacks a known reason. This sample is represented by roughly 250,000 clones; roughly four fifths of them were singletons. The top ten clones comprise around 2% of the sample. The sample was peripheral blood. The receptor set was obtained from an elderly woman with acute or convalescent COVID-19.

The V gene is TRBV15, the J gene TRBJ1-2, with TRBD1 as a possible D gene (6 bases). V lost 0 bases and J lost 6, with 20 bases in between. Germline CDR1 reads LNHNV; CDR2 reads YYDKDF (reference sequence). There are 17 residues in the CDR3. The CDR3 region has the DNA TGTGCCACCAGCAGAGATGGGGCAGGGGTTCGAAACAATGGCTACACCTTC. Translating it yields CATSRDGAGVRNNGYTF. Drawing the rest from reference TRBV15 and TRBJ1-2, the complete variable domain is DAMVIQNPRYQVTQFGKPVTLSCSQTLNHNVMYWYQQKSSQAPKLLFHYYDKDFNNEADTPDNFQSRRPNTSFCFLDIRSPGLGDTAMYLCATSRDGAGVRNNGYTFGSGTRLTVV.

Notes on this clone: In the same sample, other DNA sequences code for this CDR3. This chain connects TRBV7-2 to TRBJ2-7; D remains unclear. Germline CDR1 reads SGHTA; CDR2 reads FQGNSA. The ends were cut back, 2 bases at V and 2 bases at J, with 4 bases in the middle. CDR3 length equals 12 residues. CDR3 loop: CASSLSTYEQYF. The DNA of the CDR3 is TGTGCCAGCAGCTTAAGCACCTACGAGCAGTACTTC.

This clone was observed a single time. The gene calls are TRBV9 and TRBJ2-4; 14 nucleotides line up with TRBD2. This CDR3 contains 18 residues. Germline-derived CDR1 and CDR2 are SGDLS and YYNGEE. V gave up 3 bases and J gave up 1 base; unmatched junction bases: 6. The CDR3, as DNA: TGTGCCAGCAGCGCGACTAGCGGGGGGGGGACGGCCAAAAACATTCAGTACTTC. Translation gives CASSATSGGGTAKNIQYF.

V is TRBV5-4 and J is TRBJ1-3, with 8 bases matching TRBD1. From germline, CDR1 is SGHNT and CDR2 YYREEE (reference sequence). The CDR3 totals 16 residues. The junction had 7 bases not matched to a gene; V was cut back by 4 bases and J by 1 base. The CDR3 protein is CASSPDRVASGNTIYF. CDR3 sequence (DNA): TGTGCCAGCAGCCCGGACAGGGTGGCGTCTGGAAACACCATATATTTT.

The chain uses TRBV19 and TRBJ1-2; 9 bases align to TRBD1. Germline assignment: CDR1 LNHDA and CDR2 SQIVND (reference sequence). J was trimmed by 2 bases and V by 6 bases; bases with no gene match: 4. The CDR3 length is 14 residues. The CDR3 reads CASRGTGTNYGYTF. CDR3 sequence (DNA): TGTGCCAGTAGGGGGACAGGGACAAACTATGGCTACACCTTC. The full variable domain, completed using reference TRBV19 and TRBJ1-2, is DGGITQSPKYLFRKEGQNVTLSCEQNLNHDAMYWYRQDPGQGLRLIYYSQIVNDFQKGDIAEGYSVSREKKESFPLTVTSAQKNPTAFYLCASRGTGTNYGYTFGSGTRLTVV.

The chain recombines TRBV18 with TRBJ2-2, with a tentative D call TRBD1 (7 bases). The germline gives CDR1 KGHSH, CDR2 LQKENI. Trimming stripped 6 bases from V and 2 bases from J, with 16 bases between. The CDR3 totals 16 residues. The CDR3 DNA sequence: TGTGCCAGCTCGCCAAGTCAGGGGGGCAACACCGGGGAGCTGTTTTTT. This encodes CASSPSQGGNTGELFF.

The chain links TRBV24-1 to TRBJ2-7, with D tentatively TRBD1 (7 bases). Trimming removed 6 bases at V and 3 bases at J, with 17 bases between. The CDR3 totals 15 residues. In germline, CDR1 is KGHDR, CDR2 SFDVKD. CDR3: CATSPRDSRLYEQYF. The CDR3 bases are TGTGCCACCAGTCCGCGGGACAGTCGGCTCTACGAGCAGTACTTC.

V is TRBV7-4 and J is TRBJ1-5; 11 nucleotides agree with TRBD1. The CDR3 consists of 17 residues. Per germline, CDR1 SGHVT and CDR2 SQSDAQ. The V and J ends lost 2 bases and 4 bases, in that order; junction bases with no gene match: 7. Written as DNA, the CDR3 is TGTGCCAGCAGCTTACACGCCGGGACAGGGGGAAATCAGCCCCAGCATTTT. This gives the protein CASSLHAGTGGNQPQHF. Full variable domain (rest looked up from reference TRBV7-4 and TRBJ1-5): GAGVSQSPRYKVAKRGRDVALRCDSISGHVTLYWYRQTLGQGSEVLTYSQSDAQRDKSGRPSGRFSAERPERSVSTLKIQRTEQGDSAVYLCASSLHAGTGGNQPQHFGDGTRLSIL.

The CDR3 bases are TGTGCCAGCTCACCGAACCGGGGAGATATTAACAATGAGCAGTTCTTC. It yields the protein CASSPNRGDINNEQFF. The rearrangement links TRBV18 to TRBJ2-1, with D tentatively TRBD2 (5 bases). The CDR3 is 16 residues long. The germline V and J ends were trimmed by 3 bases and 5 bases, with 17 bases remaining between them. Germline V gives CDR1 KGHSH, CDR2 LQKENI.

CDR3 sequence (DNA): TGTGCCAGCAGCCCCATCCGGACAGGGGGCGGTTTTGGATATGGCTACACCTTC. Translation gives CASSPIRTGGGFGYGYTF. J is TRBJ1-2 and V is TRBV13; 11 positions match TRBD1. This CDR3 comprises 18 residues. V lost 5 bases to trimming and J lost 5 bases; unmatched junction nucleotides: 16. Germline CDR1 reads PRHDT; CDR2 reads FYEKMQ (reference sequence).

This clone was picked up one time. The chain has TRBV19 and TRBJ2-7; possibly TRBD1 for D (6 bases). CDR1 and CDR2 from the germline V gene are LNHDA and SQIVND (reference sequence). The germline V and J ends were trimmed by 5 bases and 3 bases, with 14 bases remaining between them. This CDR3 is built from 14 residues. Here the CDR3 reads CASSPSRQVYEQYF. The CDR3, as DNA: TGTGCCAGTAGTCCGAGTCGACAGGTCTACGAGCAGTACTTC.

The V call is TRBV5-6, the J call TRBJ2-5, with 8 positions matching TRBD2. Germline V gene data show CDR1 as SGHDT and CDR2 as YYEEEE. The CDR3 covers 15 residues. The J segment lost 5 bases and the V segment lost 2 bases, leaving 8 bases of the junction unmatched. The CDR3 region has the DNA TGTGCCAGCAGCTTTTATCTAGCGGGTGGGGAGACCCAGTACTTC. Amino acid sequence: CASSFYLAGGETQYF.

This chain uses TRBV27 with TRBJ1-2; no reliable D call. Per the germline V gene, CDR1 is MNHEY and CDR2 is SMNVEV (reference sequence). This CDR3 spans 15 amino acids. The germline V and J ends were trimmed by 2 bases and 10 bases, with 20 bases remaining between them. The CDR3 DNA is TGTGCCAGCAGTTTACGACATCCCCCCCTAAATACCTACACCTTC. Its translation: CASSLRHPPLNTYTF.

The chain couples TRBV7-8 to TRBJ2-3; maybe TRBD2 (5 bases). Germline loops: CDR1 SGHVS, CDR2 FQNEAQ. Between the trimmed V and J ends, which lost 3 bases and 2 bases, there was a span of 15 bases. CDR3 length equals 16 residues. CDR3 in amino acids: CASSFSPMRATDTQYF. CDR3 nucleotides: TGTGCCAGCAGCTTTTCACCGATGAGGGCCACAGATACGCAGTATTTT.